The 20 T cell receptor beta chains below were found in one sample sequenced in a study of blood T cell repertoires in COVID-19. The assay was immunoSEQ multiplex PCR, and TCRdb's table has in-frame clones only and misses some. The sample includes around 50,000 clones, over 80% of them seen just once. Sequencing was done on a sample of peripheral blood. Every receptor here comes from a human donor in a cohort sampled during active COVID-19.

The rearrangement links TRBV11-2 to TRBJ2-7, with D possibly matching TRBD1 (5 bases). CDR1 is SGHAT and CDR2 is FQNNGV in the germline V gene. The germline V and J ends were trimmed by 7 bases and 3 bases, with 19 bases remaining between them. The CDR3 sequence is 15 residues long. This CDR3 is CASKKPGNPRYEQYF. The CDR3 bases are TGTGCCAGCAAGAAACCAGGGAATCCTCGCTACGAGCAGTACTTC.

This clone has just one count. The J gene is TRBJ2-6, the V gene TRBV2; unclear D gene. CDR1 and CDR2 from the germline V gene are SNHLY and FYNNEI. Trimming took 6 bases from V and 0 from J, leaving 9 bases between them. CDR3 length equals 15 residues. CDR3 bases: TGTGCCAGCAGCTCGAGAGGCTCTGGGGCCAACGTCCTGACTTTC. Translation gives CASSSRGSGANVLTF.

The chain carries TRBV5-1 and TRBJ1-1, with 7 positions matching TRBD1. The germline V gene has CDR1 SGHRS and CDR2 YFSETQ. The CDR3 spans 18 residues. The V gene end was trimmed by 0 bases and the J gene end by 4 bases; junction bases not matched to a gene: 15. The CDR3 sequence: CASSLGGQGTVLGTEAFF. The CDR3 nucleotides read TGCGCCAGCAGCTTGGGTGGGCAGGGGACAGTGTTGGGCACTGAAGCTTTCTTT.

This chain uses TRBV30 with TRBJ1-6, with a weak D call TRBD1 (5 bases). The CDR3 is 13 residues long. CDR1 is GTSNPN and CDR2 is SVGIG in the germline V gene (reference sequence). Between the trimmed V and J ends, which lost 1 base and 7 bases, there was a span of 8 bases. CDR3: CAWSGRQNSPLHF. Here the CDR3 DNA reads TGTGCCTGGAGTGGCAGACAGAATTCACCCCTCCACTTT.

V and J are TRBV7-2 and TRBJ2-4; D perhaps matches TRBD2 (6 bases). V was shortened by 7 bases and J by 0 bases, with 10 bases between the two germline ends. CDR1 SGHTA and CDR2 FQGNSA come from the germline V gene. CDR3 size: 14 residues. The CDR3 loop reads CASMGGGAKNIQYF. The CDR3 DNA reads as TGTGCCAGCATGGGGGGAGGAGCCAAAAACATTCAGTACTTC.

The CDR3 spells CASSFVYSNQPQHF. Here the CDR3 DNA reads TGTGCCAGCAGCTTCGTTTATAGCAATCAGCCCCAGCATTTT. The chain uses TRBV7-2 and TRBJ1-5; D not resolved. V lost 3 bases, J lost 0 bases, and 6 bases lay in between. The CDR3 loop spans 14 amino acids. Germline V gene sequence: CDR1 SGHTA, CDR2 FQGNSA.

This clone was counted only a few times. V is TRBV19 and J is TRBJ1-4; no clear D gene. Trimming left V 1 base short and J 10 bases short, with 13 bases between. Germline CDR1 is LNHDA and CDR2 is SQIVND (reference sequence). The CDR3 loop spans 14 amino acids. This CDR3 is CASSIGAGDAKLFF. CDR3 nucleotide sequence: TGTGCCAGTAGTATAGGGGCAGGTGATGCAAAACTGTTTTTT. The full variable domain, with the rest looked up from reference TRBV19 and TRBJ1-4, is DGGITQSPKYLFRKEGQNVTLSCEQNLNHDAMYWYRQDPGQGLRLIYYSQIVNDFQKGDIAEGYSVSREKKESFPLTVTSAQKNPTAFYLCASSIGAGDAKLFFGSGTQLSVL.

This clone was observed a handful of times. This chain joins TRBV2 and TRBJ2-7, with D possibly matching TRBD1 (5 bases). There are 14 residues in the CDR3. Trimming took off 5 bases at V and 4 bases at J, with 15 bases between the two ends. The germline gives CDR1 SNHLY, CDR2 FYNNEI. Here the CDR3 reads CASSKDTGGYEQYF. For the CDR3, the DNA is TGTGCCAGCAGTAAGGACACCGGTGGTTACGAGCAGTACTTC.

This chain connects TRBV3-1 (or the pseudogene TRBV3-2) to TRBJ2-4; 8 bases align to TRBD2. The length of the CDR3 is 16 residues. The J segment lost 3 bases and the V segment lost 4 bases, leaving 8 bases of the junction unmatched. Germline V gene sequence: CDR1 LGHDT, CDR2 YNNKEL (reference sequence). CDR3 amino acids: CASSLAGGSVKNIQYF. CDR3 DNA: TGTGCCAGCAGCCTGGCGGGGGGATCGGTCAAAAACATTCAGTACTTC.

V is TRBV4-1 and J is TRBJ2-3; no definite D call. Germline values: CDR1 MGHRA, CDR2 YSYEKL. This CDR3 spans 13 amino acids. V dropped 2 bases and J dropped 1 base, with 4 bases sitting between them. The CDR3: CASSQSGTDTQYF. CDR3 DNA: TGCGCCAGCAGCCAAAGCGGCACAGATACGCAGTATTTT.

The chain recombines TRBV7-2 with TRBJ2-7; TRBD2 agrees at 8 bases. Germline CDR1 is SGHTA and CDR2 is FQGNSA. CDR3 length: 16 amino acids. Losses at the gene ends were 1 base for V and 2 bases for J; bases not matched to a gene: 7. The DNA for the CDR3 is TGTGCCAGCAGCTTAGTGAAAACTAGCGGTACCTACGAGCAGTACTTC. The encoded protein is CASSLVKTSGTYEQYF. Full variable domain (missing parts from reference TRBV7-2 and TRBJ2-7): GAGVSQSPSNKVTEKGKDVELRCDPISGHTALYWYRQSLGQGLEFLIYFQGNSAPDKSGLPSDRFSAERTGGSVSTLTIQRTQQEDSAVYLCASSLVKTSGTYEQYFGPGTRLTVT.

The V call is TRBV29-1, the J call TRBJ1-1; 9 bases agree with TRBD1. Germline V gene lookup returns CDR1 SQVTM and CDR2 ANQGSEA. V gave up 7 bases and J gave up 1 base; unmatched junction bases: 10. The CDR3 sequence is 15 residues long. The CDR3 reads CSGLAGQGSNTEAFF. The DNA for the CDR3 is TGCAGCGGACTTGCCGGACAGGGGTCGAACACTGAAGCTTTCTTT.

The chain links TRBV30 to TRBJ1-2, with no clear D. The germline CDR1 and CDR2 sequences are GTSNPN and SVGIG (reference sequence). Trimming stripped 2 bases from V and 7 bases from J, with 11 bases between. There are 12 residues in the CDR3. The CDR3 here is CAWSTRNGGYTF. In nucleotides, the CDR3 is TGTGCCTGGAGTACCAGGAACGGTGGCTACACCTTC.

The rearrangement joins TRBV12-3 or TRBV12-4 to TRBJ1-2; no definite D call. The CDR3 length is 11 residues. V gave up 5 bases and J gave up 7 bases, with 8 bases separating them. This CDR3 reads CASSTLSGYTF. The CDR3 DNA follows: TGTGCCAGCAGTACCCTGAGTGGCTACACCTTC.

This sequence joins TRBV27 and TRBJ1-1; tentative D call: TRBD1 (5 bases). Germline V gene sequence: CDR1 MNHEY, CDR2 SMNVEV (reference sequence). The germline V and J ends were trimmed by 10 bases and 8 bases, with 17 bases remaining between them. The CDR3 length is 12 residues. The CDR3 DNA follows: TGTGCCACTTCCGACCCTTGGGGCGAAGCTTTCTTT. Translated, it gives CATSDPWGEAFF.

The genes are TRBV5-1 and TRBJ2-5, with D perhaps matching TRBD1 (6 bases). V dropped 4 bases and J dropped 3 bases, with 19 bases sitting between them. CDR3 length equals 16 residues. CDR1 and CDR2 (germline): SGHRS, YFSETQ. The CDR3 sequence: CASSPGTLGMKETQYF. DNA of the CDR3: TGCGCCAGCAGCCCCGGGACACTGGGCATGAAAGAGACCCAGTACTTC.

The chain is built from TRBV19 and TRBJ1-2; 10 positions agree with TRBD1. Germline loops: CDR1 LNHDA, CDR2 SQIVND (reference sequence). The ends lost 2 bases at V and 6 bases at J; junction bases unmatched: 6. The CDR3 is 15 residues long. The CDR3 spells CASSINRGTGDGYTF. The CDR3 DNA reads as TGTGCCAGTAGTATAAATCGAGGGACAGGGGATGGCTACACCTTC. The variable domain in full, completed from reference TRBV19 and TRBJ1-2, reads DGGITQSPKYLFRKEGQNVTLSCEQNLNHDAMYWYRQDPGQGLRLIYYSQIVNDFQKGDIAEGYSVSREKKESFPLTVTSAQKNPTAFYLCASSINRGTGDGYTFGSGTRLTVV.

Here the CDR3 DNA reads TGTGCCAGTACCCCGACAGGGGGCTCTGGGGCCAACGTCCTGACTTTC. Translating it yields CASTPTGGSGANVLTF. The rearrangement uses TRBV19 and TRBJ2-6, with TRBD1 identical over 9 bases. J was trimmed by 0 bases and V by 7 bases; bases with no gene match: 4. CDR3 size: 16 residues. Looked up from germline, CDR1 is LNHDA and CDR2 is SQIVND (reference sequence). Combining the CDR3 with reference TRBV19 and TRBJ2-6 gives the whole variable domain DGGITQSPKYLFRKEGQNVTLSCEQNLNHDAMYWYRQDPGQGLRLIYYSQIVNDFQKGDIAEGYSVSREKKESFPLTVTSAQKNPTAFYLCASTPTGGSGANVLTFGAGSRLTVL.

The chain carries TRBV30 and TRBJ1-1, with 8 positions matching TRBD1. The V gene end was trimmed by 5 bases and the J gene end by 0 bases; junction bases not matched to a gene: 2. This CDR3 has 13 amino acids. Germline V gene data show CDR1 as GTSNPN and CDR2 as SVGIG (reference sequence). The CDR3, as DNA: TGTGCCTGGGACAGGGGTATGAACACTGAAGCTTTCTTT. This gives the protein CAWDRGMNTEAFF.

The genes are TRBV30 and TRBJ2-1; D unresolved. CDR1 GTSNPN and CDR2 SVGIG come from the germline V gene (reference sequence). CDR3 length equals 15 residues. The germline V and J ends were trimmed by 8 bases and 1 base, with 18 bases remaining between them. This CDR3 reads CAGCKIARSYNEQFF. The CDR3 nucleotides are TGTGCCGGGTGTAAAATTGCGAGGTCCTACAATGAGCAGTTCTTC.